This TCR beta chain was observed in a study of blood T cell dynamics during melanoma immunotherapy. On the study more broadly: First-line therapy was either pembrolizumab or nivolumab with ipilimumab for metastatic melanoma.

CDR1 is SEHNR and CDR2 is FQNEAQ in the germline V gene (reference sequence). The CDR3 sequence is 15 residues long. Germline trimming cut 3 bases from V and 4 bases from J; bases unmatched to any gene: 7. Time point meaning: pre-treatment baseline. At 12 weeks after first infusion, RECIST 1.1 defined response for most patients. TCRdb's table, derived via immunoSEQ multiplex PCR, lists solely in-frame clones and lacks some. The data show approximately 25,000 clones, roughly 85% seen once. This sequence was found in a human donor with melanoma. V gene TRBV7-9 combines with J gene TRBJ2-3, with 7 bases that match TRBD2. Sequences were derived from blood, sampled from a patient treated with checkpoint blockade. The CDR3 DNA reads TGTGCCAGCAGCTTGGTAGGCGGGAGCTCAGATACGCAGTATTTT. Translated: CASSLVGGSSDTQYF.